A selection of T cell receptor beta chains follows, all from one sample in a study of T cells in tuberculosis. Profiling relied on immunoSEQ multiplex PCR, and the TCRdb table lists in-frame clones only, not all of them. The table records 88,000 or so clones, around 90% of them present only once. The sequencing input was CD1b-GMM tetramer-negative cells sorted from PBMCs. Receptor source: an adult woman with latent tuberculosis. Both conserved end residues are part of each CDR3. Each record gives: clone size, V gene, D gene, J gene, CDR3 DNA, CDR3 protein. D genes are given only for firm matches. Clone size is stated in some rows and not others, as once, few, many or a class when expanded.

clone_size: -
v_call: TRBV6-1
d_call: -
j_call: TRBJ2-1
cdr3_nt: TGTGCCAGCAGTGAGGCTCCACGGGGAGAGCAGTTCTTC
cdr3_aa: CASSEAPRGEQFF

clone_size: -
v_call: TRBV27
d_call: -
j_call: TRBJ1-2
cdr3_nt: TGTGCCAGCAGTGCGGGACGGCTTAACTATGGCTACACCTTC
cdr3_aa: CASSAGRLNYGYTF

clone_size: -
v_call: TRBV18
d_call: TRBD1
j_call: TRBJ2-5
cdr3_nt: TGTGCCAGCTCACCGGGGACAGCGAGGACGGAGACCCAGTACTTC
cdr3_aa: CASSPGTARTETQYF

clone_size: -
v_call: TRBV29-1
d_call: -
j_call: TRBJ1-2
cdr3_nt: TGCAGCGTTTCAGGCAACTATGGCTACACCTTC
cdr3_aa: CSVSGNYGYTF

clone_size: -
v_call: TRBV5-1
d_call: -
j_call: TRBJ1-1
cdr3_nt: TGCGCCAGCAGCTTGCTGACACCCGATGAGGGTTTCTTT
cdr3_aa: CASSLLTPDEGFF

clone_size: -
v_call: TRBV25-1
d_call: TRBD1
j_call: TRBJ1-6
cdr3_nt: TGTGCCAGCAGTGCCCTGGACAGGGTGAATTCACCCCTCCACTTT
cdr3_aa: CASSALDRVNSPLHF

clone_size: -
v_call: TRBV5-6
d_call: -
j_call: TRBJ2-7
cdr3_nt: TGTGCCAGCAGCTTCCGCGACGAGCAGTACTTC
cdr3_aa: CASSFRDEQYF

clone_size: once
v_call: TRBV30
d_call: -
j_call: TRBJ1-4
cdr3_nt: TGTGCCCAACTTGGGCCAGGTGAAAAACTGTTTTTT
cdr3_aa: CAQLGPGEKLFF

clone_size: -
v_call: TRBV20-1
d_call: TRBD1
j_call: TRBJ1-1
cdr3_nt: TGCAGTGCTAGAGGGACAGGTCTCGCCCGTTTT
cdr3_aa: CSARGTGLARF

clone_size: once
v_call: TRBV4-3
d_call: -
j_call: TRBJ2-3
cdr3_nt: TGCGCCAGCAGCCAAGCGGTTCAGGGTAGACAGTATTTT
cdr3_aa: CASSQAVQGRQYF

clone_size: -
v_call: TRBV5-8
d_call: -
j_call: TRBJ2-5
cdr3_nt: TGTGCCAGCAGCTTGGGCAGTGCGGGGTCACAAGAGACCCAGTACTTC
cdr3_aa: CASSLGSAGSQETQYF

clone_size: -
v_call: TRBV10-3
d_call: TRBD1
j_call: TRBJ2-5
cdr3_nt: TGTGCCACAACTACAGGGGTCTGGGAGACCCAGTACTTC
cdr3_aa: CATTTGVWETQYF

clone_size: -
v_call: TRBV19
d_call: -
j_call: TRBJ2-5
cdr3_nt: TGTGCCAGTGGTAACAGGGGGGGTGTGGAGACCCAGTACTTC
cdr3_aa: CASGNRGGVETQYF

clone_size: -
v_call: TRBV28
d_call: -
j_call: TRBJ1-3
cdr3_nt: TGTGCCAGCAGCCCTTGGCAGGGTATGGCCTCTGGAAACACCATATATTTT
cdr3_aa: CASSPWQGMASGNTIYF

clone_size: -
v_call: TRBV4-1
d_call: -
j_call: TRBJ1-2
cdr3_nt: TGCGCCAGCAGCCAAGTAAGGGTAGCGTCCGCGGGCTACACCTTC
cdr3_aa: CASSQVRVASAGYTF

clone_size: -
v_call: TRBV6-6
d_call: TRBD2
j_call: TRBJ2-7
cdr3_nt: TGTGCCAGCAGACGGGTGGGACTAGCGGACTCCTACGAGCAGTACTTC
cdr3_aa: CASRRVGLADSYEQYF

clone_size: -
v_call: TRBV4-1
d_call: TRBD1
j_call: TRBJ2-7
cdr3_nt: TGCGCCAGCAGCCAACCCGACAGGGCCTACGAGCAGTACTTC
cdr3_aa: CASSQPDRAYEQYF

clone_size: -
v_call: TRBV6-5
d_call: TRBD1
j_call: TRBJ1-2
cdr3_nt: TGTGCCAGCAGTTTCAAACGGACAGGCGTCTATGGCTACACCTTC
cdr3_aa: CASSFKRTGVYGYTF

clone_size: -
v_call: TRBV5-5
d_call: -
j_call: TRBJ1-6
cdr3_nt: TGTGCCAGCGAAAGTCAGGCCTATAATTCACCCCTCCACTTT
cdr3_aa: CASESQAYNSPLHF

clone_size: -
v_call: TRBV5-1
d_call: -
j_call: TRBJ1-1
cdr3_nt: TGCGCCAGCAGCTTGGTGTCAGGGAAGTCTGAAGCTTTCTTT
cdr3_aa: CASSLVSGKSEAFF

clone_size: -
v_call: TRBV2
d_call: TRBD2
j_call: TRBJ2-2
cdr3_nt: TGTGCCAGCAGTGGACTAGCGGGGGCGAACACCGGGGAGCTGTTTTTT
cdr3_aa: CASSGLAGANTGELFF

clone_size: -
v_call: TRBV2
d_call: -
j_call: TRBJ1-4
cdr3_nt: TGTGCCAGCAGTGGGGGAAGGACAATACCAACTAATGAAAAACTGTTTTTT
cdr3_aa: CASSGGRTIPTNEKLFF

clone_size: -
v_call: TRBV18
d_call: TRBD2
j_call: TRBJ2-1
cdr3_nt: TGTGCCAGCTCACGGACTAGCGGGGGGACGACATCTTCCTACAATGAGCAGTTCTTC
cdr3_aa: CASSRTSGGTTSSYNEQFF

clone_size: -
v_call: TRBV30
d_call: TRBD2
j_call: TRBJ2-4
cdr3_nt: TGTGCCTGGAGTGTACCGGGGGGGGGAGCCAAAAACATTCAGTACTTC
cdr3_aa: CAWSVPGGGAKNIQYF

clone_size: -
v_call: TRBV7-3
d_call: TRBD1
j_call: TRBJ2-2
cdr3_nt: TGTGCCAGCAGCCGCTGGACAGGGACGGCCGGGGAGCTGTTTTTT
cdr3_aa: CASSRWTGTAGELFF

clone_size: -
v_call: TRBV5-6
d_call: TRBD1
j_call: TRBJ1-5
cdr3_nt: TGTGCCAGCAGTCAAACCGGGACAGGGGGCAGGCAGCCCCAGCATTTT
cdr3_aa: CASSQTGTGGRQPQHF

clone_size: once
v_call: TRBV2
d_call: TRBD1
j_call: TRBJ1-2
cdr3_nt: TGTGCCAGCAGTGAATCCCCAGGGGGCCGTGGCTACACCTTC
cdr3_aa: CASSESPGGRGYTF

clone_size: -
v_call: TRBV18
d_call: TRBD1
j_call: TRBJ2-7
cdr3_nt: TGTGCCAGCTCACCAGTACCGGGACAGGGAAGCAACGAGCAGTACTTC
cdr3_aa: CASSPVPGQGSNEQYF

clone_size: -
v_call: TRBV19
d_call: -
j_call: TRBJ1-5
cdr3_nt: TGTGCCAGTAGCATACAGGGTCCGGGCAATCAGCCCCAGCATTTT
cdr3_aa: CASSIQGPGNQPQHF

clone_size: -
v_call: TRBV27
d_call: TRBD1
j_call: TRBJ2-7
cdr3_nt: TGTGCCAGCAGTCGGACAGGGTACTACGAGCAGTACTTC
cdr3_aa: CASSRTGYYEQYF

clone_size: -
v_call: TRBV14
d_call: -
j_call: TRBJ2-2
cdr3_nt: TGTGCCAGCAGCCCGGGACACCTCACCGGGGAGCTGTTTTTT
cdr3_aa: CASSPGHLTGELFF

clone_size: -
v_call: TRBV29-1
d_call: TRBD1
j_call: TRBJ1-2
cdr3_nt: TGCAGCGTAAGAGACAGGGGTAGCTATGGCTACACCTTC
cdr3_aa: CSVRDRGSYGYTF

clone_size: once
v_call: TRBV29-1
d_call: -
j_call: TRBJ2-5
cdr3_nt: TGCAGCGTTGAACGGCAGGGAAGGGGAGAGACCCAGTACTTC
cdr3_aa: CSVERQGRGETQYF

clone_size: -
v_call: TRBV19
d_call: -
j_call: TRBJ2-1
cdr3_nt: TGTGCCAGTAGTATCTTGTATGAGCAGTTCTTC
cdr3_aa: CASSILYEQFF

clone_size: -
v_call: TRBV2
d_call: TRBD1
j_call: TRBJ2-5
cdr3_nt: TGTGCCAGCAGTTCCGGGACAGTCCGAGAGACCCAGTACTTC
cdr3_aa: CASSSGTVRETQYF

clone_size: -
v_call: TRBV5-1
d_call: TRBD1
j_call: TRBJ2-7
cdr3_nt: TGCGCCAGCAGCTTGGATGGGACAGGCTTTTACTCCTACGAGCAGTACTTC
cdr3_aa: CASSLDGTGFYSYEQYF

clone_size: -
v_call: TRBV2
d_call: TRBD1
j_call: TRBJ1-5
cdr3_nt: TGTGCCAGCAGTGGTCAGGGGGAGCTCGGTCAGCCCCAGCATTTT
cdr3_aa: CASSGQGELGQPQHF

clone_size: -
v_call: TRBV19
d_call: -
j_call: TRBJ1-2
cdr3_nt: TGTGCCAGTAGTATGGCGGCAGCAGCCAGACCCCTCTATGGCTACACCTTC
cdr3_aa: CASSMAAAARPLYGYTF

clone_size: -
v_call: TRBV9
d_call: TRBD2
j_call: TRBJ2-1
cdr3_nt: TGTGCCAGCAGCCGGGACGGGGGGGTCAATGAGCAGTTCTTC
cdr3_aa: CASSRDGGVNEQFF

clone_size: -
v_call: TRBV19
d_call: TRBD1
j_call: TRBJ1-1
cdr3_nt: TGTGCCAGTAGTTTGGGACAGGGGGCGAACACTGAAGCTTTCTTT
cdr3_aa: CASSLGQGANTEAFF

clone_size: -
v_call: TRBV29-1
d_call: TRBD1
j_call: TRBJ2-3
cdr3_nt: TGCAGCGTTGAAAAGGGGGCCCTAACAGATACGCAGTATTTT
cdr3_aa: CSVEKGALTDTQYF

clone_size: -
v_call: TRBV6-1
d_call: TRBD1
j_call: TRBJ1-3
cdr3_nt: TGTGCCAGCAGTGCTCGGACAGGGGGTGGCGACACCATATATTTT
cdr3_aa: CASSARTGGGDTIYF

clone_size: -
v_call: TRBV7-9
d_call: -
j_call: TRBJ2-1
cdr3_nt: TGTGCCAGCAGACACAAAGACAGTTACAATGAGCAGTTCTTC
cdr3_aa: CASRHKDSYNEQFF

clone_size: -
v_call: TRBV5-4
d_call: TRBD1
j_call: TRBJ1-2
cdr3_nt: TGTGCCAGCAGCTTGGGGGGGACAGGCTATGGCTACACCTTC
cdr3_aa: CASSLGGTGYGYTF